The 24 T cell receptor beta chains below were found in one sample sequenced in a study of T-cell reconstitution after alpha-beta-depleted transplantation in children. Preparing the TCRbeta library involved the use of unique molecular identifiers. One entry per CDR3 protein, called by TCRdb with MiXCR from the PCR reads. The sample lists over 150,000 distinct CDR3 sequences, 11% occurring once. This specimen was PBMCs, taken before TCRalphabeta/CD19-depleted stem cell transplant. These receptors all stem from a boy aged 2 to 9 with acute myeloid leukemia, due to receive a stem cell transplant.

This clonotype was counted ten times or more. The chain combines TRBV5-1 with TRBJ2-1; 9 bases are shared with TRBD2. Germline-derived CDR1 and CDR2 are SGHRS and YFSETQ. V gave up 4 bases and J gave up 2 bases; unmatched junction bases: 4. The CDR3 has 15 amino acids. CDR3 loop: CASSGSSGTYNEQFF. In DNA form, the CDR3 reads TGCGCCAGCAGCGGATCTAGCGGGACCTACAATGAGCAGTTCTTC.

In its sample, this clonotype was seen many times. V usage is TRBV12-3 or TRBV12-4 and J usage is TRBJ1-5; no definite D call. The CDR3 runs to 14 residues. Trimming shortened V by 6 bases and J by 3 bases, and 12 bases separated the two germline ends. The CDR3 reads CASSADGVNQPQHF. The CDR3, as DNA: TGTGCCAGCAGCGCGGACGGAGTCAATCAGCCCCAGCATTTT.

Ten or more counts support this clonotype. The J gene is TRBJ2-1, the V gene TRBV15, with 10 bases lining up with TRBD1. Germline lookup yields CDR1 LNHNV and CDR2 YYDKDF (reference sequence). V lost 5 bases to trimming and J lost 5 bases; unmatched junction nucleotides: 6. This CDR3 is built from 15 residues. The DNA for the CDR3 is TGTGCCACCAGCCGGGGGACAGGGGAGAACAATGAGCAGTTCTTC. Translation: CATSRGTGENNEQFF.

This clonotype has a count of ten or more. J is TRBJ2-5 and V is TRBV28; TRBD1 might be the D (6 bases). Trimming removed 7 bases at V and 0 bases at J, with 9 bases between. Per germline, CDR1 MDHEN and CDR2 SYDVKM. CDR3 length: 13 residues. The CDR3 spells CASTQGYQETQYF. As DNA, the CDR3 is TGTGCCAGCACCCAGGGGTACCAAGAGACCCAGTACTTC.

This clonotype occurred many times. V gene TRBV20-1 combines with J gene TRBJ1-1; D is possibly TRBD1 (5 bases). The germline V gene has CDR1 DFQATT and CDR2 SNEGSKA (reference sequence). Trimming removed 0 bases at V and 3 bases at J, with 14 bases between. The CDR3 runs to 15 residues. Written as DNA, the CDR3 is TGCAGTGCTAGAGATTACACTGGGGCGGACACTGAAGCTTTCTTT. It encodes CSARDYTGADTEAFF.

This clonotype was recorded many times. This rearrangement joins TRBV12-3 or TRBV12-4 to TRBJ2-2; TRBD2 is a possible D gene (6 bases). This CDR3 region has 14 residues. The germline V and J ends were trimmed by 5 bases and 3 bases, with 10 bases remaining between them. CDR3 coding DNA: TGTGCCAGCAGTCCGGGACTGGACACCGGGGAGCTGTTTTTT. It is translated as CASSPGLDTGELFF.

This clonotype was seen repeatedly, ten times or more. The V gene is TRBV12-3 or TRBV12-4, the J gene TRBJ1-1; 7 positions agree with TRBD1. The CDR3 is 13 residues long. The V segment lost 6 bases and the J segment 3 bases; nucleotides outside the gene matches: 4. This CDR3 is CASRKQGYTEAFF. The CDR3 coding sequence is TGTGCCAGCAGAAAACAGGGGTACACTGAAGCTTTCTTT.

In this sample, this clonotype turned up many times. The rearrangement links TRBV12-3 or TRBV12-4 to TRBJ2-2; unclear D gene. Trimming stripped 6 bases from V and 6 bases from J, with 14 bases between. The CDR3 runs to 14 residues. Written as DNA, the CDR3 is TGTGCCAGCAGCGACCAAATTGTGGCCGGGGAGCTGTTTTTT. Its translation is CASSDQIVAGELFF.

This clonotype was counted ten times or more. The genes are TRBV27 and TRBJ2-3; perhaps TRBD2 as D (5 bases). Deletions cut 5 bases from V and 1 base from J, with 16 bases between. The germline V gene encodes CDR1 MNHEY and CDR2 SMNVEV (reference sequence). The length of the CDR3 is 16 residues. CDR3 residues: CASSTPTTLGTDTQYF. CDR3 DNA sequence: TGTGCCAGCAGTACCCCGACTACCCTTGGCACAGATACGCAGTATTTT.

This clonotype was detected ten times or more. V usage is TRBV20-1 and J usage is TRBJ2-4, with TRBD2 identical over 8 bases. The germline gives CDR1 DFQATT, CDR2 SNEGSKA (reference sequence). CDR3 length: 15 residues. Germline trimming cut 5 bases from V and 0 bases from J; bases unmatched to any gene: 6. CDR3 DNA: TGCAGTGCTCCCGGGGGGGGTCCAGCCAAAAACATTCAGTACTTC. Amino acids: CSAPGGGPAKNIQYF.

This clonotype has at least ten counts. This rearrangement joins TRBV12-3 or TRBV12-4 to TRBJ2-1; D unresolved. Trimming shortened V by 6 bases and J by 6 bases, and 12 bases separated the two germline ends. This CDR3 is 13 amino acids long. The CDR3 DNA follows: TGTGCCAGCAGGTCAAATATTGGCAATGAGCAGTTCTTC. Translating gives CASRSNIGNEQFF.

This clonotype was recorded at least ten times. The rearrangement links TRBV4-1 to TRBJ2-1; 16 nucleotides match TRBD2. CDR1 and CDR2 (germline): MGHRA, YSYEKL. The CDR3 has 19 residues. V was pared by 6 bases and J by 6 bases, with 14 bases of the junction left unmatched. CDR3 sequence reads: CASRLGTSGGALAVNEQFF. The CDR3 region has the DNA TGCGCCAGCAGATTAGGGACTAGCGGGGGGGCCCTGGCAGTCAATGAGCAGTTCTTC.

This clonotype has a count of ten or more. This sequence joins TRBV5-1 and TRBJ2-2; no definite D call. The germline V and J ends were trimmed by 5 bases and 5 bases, with 4 bases remaining between them. CDR3 length equals 11 residues. Germline CDR1 SGHRS, CDR2 YFSETQ. The CDR3 coding sequence is TGCGCCAGCAGTACGACCGGGGAGCTGTTTTTT. It specifies CASSTTGELFF.

This clonotype showed up many times. V usage is TRBV7-2 and J usage is TRBJ2-7, with 8 nucleotides matching TRBD1. This CDR3 is 14 amino acids long. Germline loops: CDR1 SGHTA, CDR2 FQGNSA. The ends lost 4 bases at V and 2 bases at J; junction bases unmatched: 4. This CDR3 reads CASSSMDRAYEQYF. The CDR3 coding sequence is TGTGCCAGCAGCTCCATGGACAGGGCCTACGAGCAGTACTTC.

This clonotype was counted ten times or more. The chain has TRBV20-1 and TRBJ1-1; D possibly corresponds to TRBD1 (6 bases). Germline V lookup: CDR1 DFQATT, CDR2 SNEGSKA (reference sequence). Trimming shortened V by 6 bases and J by 5 bases, and 13 bases separated the two germline ends. CDR3 size: 12 residues. The CDR3 coding sequence is TGCAGTGCCATAAAGGGGGTGACTGAAGCTTTCTTT. Its translation: CSAIKGVTEAFF.

This clonotype was detected ten times or more. This chain links TRBV6-4 with TRBJ2-1; TRBD2 agrees at 7 bases. The V gene end was trimmed by 10 bases and the J gene end by 4 bases; junction bases not matched to a gene: 10. This CDR3 comprises 14 residues. Germline lookup yields CDR1 MRHNA and CDR2 SNTAGT. CDR3 coding DNA: TGTGCCACCCGGCTAGCGGCGTCTTACAATGAGCAGTTCTTC. Translated, it gives CATRLAASYNEQFF.

CDR3 region: CASSRWDSPQETQYF. CDR3 sequence (DNA): TGTGCCAGCAGCCGCTGGGACAGTCCTCAAGAGACCCAGTACTTC. The chain employs TRBV13 and TRBJ2-5; 7 bases are a match to TRBD1. V was pared by 5 bases and J by 2 bases, with 8 bases of the junction left unmatched. Germline CDR1 and CDR2: PRHDT and FYEKMQ (reference sequence). The CDR3 spans 15 residues.

Ten or more counts support this clonotype. The V and J genes are TRBV20-1 and TRBJ2-3, with D hard to call. The germline V gene has CDR1 DFQATT and CDR2 SNEGSKA (reference sequence). V lost 4 bases and J 4 bases, leaving 12 bases between the germline ends. This CDR3 has 13 amino acids. The CDR3 nucleotides read TGCAGTGCTACTCCAGACAATTCAGATACGCAGTATTTT. This encodes CSATPDNSDTQYF.

On this clonotype: The germline gene is not matched at one end of the junction; a read error may be the cause. The V gene is TRBV20-1, the J gene TRBJ2-7; D ambiguous. Germline-derived CDR1 and CDR2 are DFQATT and SNEGSKA (reference sequence). This CDR3 comprises 13 residues. CDR3 in amino acids: CSARDGLLYGQYF. In DNA form, the CDR3 reads TGCAGTGCTAGAGATGGGCTGCTCTACGGGCAGTACTTC.

In its sample, this clonotype was seen once. This is likely a read error, given that the CDR3 carries no conserved phenylalanine or tryptophan at its end. The rearrangement links TRBV10-2 to TRBJ2-7; TRBD1 aligns across 7 bases. With 8 bases clipped from V and 3 bases from J, the junction kept 13 bases outside the gene matches. Germline CDR1 reads WSHSY; CDR2 reads SAAADI. The CDR3 is made up of 15 amino acids. The CDR3 reads CASPPRQGVIYEQYL. The CDR3 DNA follows: TGCGCCAGCCCGCCGCGTCAGGGGGTAATCTACGAGCAGTACCTC.

This clonotype was seen at least ten times. The J gene is TRBJ2-3, the V gene TRBV20-1; 8 nucleotides align to TRBD1. CDR1 is DFQATT and CDR2 is SNEGSKA in the germline V gene (reference sequence). The V segment lost 4 bases and the J segment 5 bases; nucleotides outside the gene matches: 20. There are 18 residues in the CDR3. The DNA of the CDR3 is TGCAGTGCTACAGGGGGCGGGGTGACCGGGACAGTCGGAGATACGCAGTATTTT. It yields the protein CSATGGGVTGTVGDTQYF.

Comments on this clonotype: Compared with germline, one end of the junction differs, possibly owing to a read error. This chain links TRBV7-2 with TRBJ2-3; 7 positions agree with TRBD2. This CDR3 is 16 amino acids long. Germline V lookup: CDR1 SGHTA, CDR2 FQGNSA. The CDR3 spells CASSFLAGVITDTHYF. DNA for the CDR3: TGCGCCAGCAGCTTTCTCGCGGGGGTTATCACAGATACGCATTATTTT.

This sequence joins TRBV27 and TRBJ1-5; 8 bases agree with TRBD1. The CDR3 covers 15 residues. Germline V gene lookup returns CDR1 MNHEY and CDR2 SMNVEV (reference sequence). V lost 6 bases to trimming and J lost 4 bases; unmatched junction nucleotides: 8. The DNA of the CDR3 is TGTGCCAGCAGCGGACAGGGAGGTGGGAATCAGCCCCAGCATTTT. As protein: CASSGQGGGNQPQHF.

This clonotype showed up many times. The chain links TRBV6-5 to TRBJ1-5; TRBD1 is a possible D gene (6 bases). V dropped 6 bases and J dropped 5 bases, with 11 bases sitting between them. CDR1 and CDR2 from the germline V gene are MNHEY and SVGAGI. The CDR3 spans 13 residues. In nucleotides, the CDR3 is TGTGCCAGCAGCTACAGGGCGGATCAGCCCCAGCATTTT. Amino acids: CASSYRADQPQHF.